The 23 T cell receptor beta chains presented below share a single source sample, sequenced in a study of T cell responses to AZD1222 COVID-19 vaccine. Libraries were prepared by immunoSEQ multiplex PCR; TCRdb keeps only in-frame clonotypes and omits some of them. The data hold about 210,000 clones, with around 94% observed a single time. Sequencing was performed on peripheral blood, taken 28 days after the second dose of the MenACWY control vaccine. These receptor sequences come from an adult who received the MenACWY meningococcal vaccine as a control.

The CDR3 reads CASSFQGTTGELFF. The DNA for the CDR3 is TGTGCCAGCAGCTTCCAGGGAACCACCGGGGAGCTGTTTTTT. The chain has TRBV13 and TRBJ2-2, with a tentative D call TRBD1 (5 bases). This CDR3 has 14 residues. V lost 3 bases and J lost 4, with 9 bases in between. Per the germline V gene, CDR1 is PRHDT and CDR2 is FYEKMQ (reference sequence).

V gene TRBV5-1 combines with J gene TRBJ1-1; a possible D gene is TRBD1 (6 bases). The V gene lost 0 bases and the J gene lost 5 bases, with 20 bases spanning the gap. This CDR3 spans 17 amino acids. The germline V gene has CDR1 SGHRS and CDR2 YFSETQ. The CDR3 protein is CASSLGVERGARTEAFF. The CDR3 nucleotides read TGCGCCAGCAGCTTGGGAGTGGAGCGGGGGGCTCGGACTGAAGCTTTCTTT. Supplemented by reference TRBV5-1 and TRBJ1-1, the full variable domain reads KAGVTQTPRYLIKTRGQQVTLSCSPISGHRSVSWYQQTPGQGLQFLFEYFSETQRNKGNFPGRFSGRQFSNSRSEMNVSTLELGDSALYLCASSLGVERGARTEAFFGQGTRLTVV.

V usage is TRBV6-5 and J usage is TRBJ1-2; D remains ambiguous. Deletions cut 9 bases from V and 7 bases from J, with 15 bases between. This CDR3 is 12 amino acids long. Looked up from germline, CDR1 is MNHEY and CDR2 is SVGAGI. The CDR3 DNA reads TGTGCCAGTAAAGGCGGGCCTGGTGGCTACACCTTC. This translates into CASKGGPGGYTF.

This clone was observed a few times. The genes are TRBV29-1 and TRBJ2-1, with D possibly being TRBD2 (6 bases). This CDR3 has 12 residues. Germline V gene data show CDR1 as SQVTM and CDR2 as ANQGSEA. V was trimmed by 5 bases and J by 8 bases, leaving 13 bases between them. Here the CDR3 reads CSVILAADEQFF. The CDR3 region has the DNA TGCAGCGTTATACTAGCCGCGGATGAGCAGTTCTTC.

The rearrangement joins TRBV27 to TRBJ2-1, with D possibly TRBD1 on 6 matching bases. Trimming shortened V by 3 bases and J by 9 bases, and 12 bases separated the two germline ends. From germline, CDR1 is MNHEY and CDR2 SMNVEV (reference sequence). CDR3 size: 13 residues. CDR3 amino acids: CASSLRGGREQFF. The CDR3 nucleotides are TGTGCCAGCAGTTTGCGAGGGGGTCGTGAGCAGTTCTTC.

The V gene is TRBV7-2, the J gene TRBJ2-1; the D gene is possibly TRBD2 (5 bases). The CDR3 has 12 residues. The V end was cut by 5 bases, the J end by 10 bases, with 12 bases between. Germline-derived CDR1 and CDR2 are SGHTA and FQGNSA. This CDR3 is CASSRTRGEQFF. In nucleotides, the CDR3 is TGTGCCAGCAGCAGAACCCGCGGGGAGCAGTTCTTC.

This chain uses TRBV6-5 with TRBJ2-5; TRBD2 matches at 7 bases. The CDR3 totals 15 residues. After removal of 6 bases from V and 2 bases from J, the junction contained 9 bases not matched to a gene. Germline CDR1 reads MNHEY; CDR2 reads SVGAGI. The CDR3 region is CASSPSLAVQETQYF. CDR3 DNA: TGTGCCAGCAGCCCCTCGCTAGCGGTACAAGAGACCCAGTACTTC.

The V gene is TRBV2, the J gene TRBJ1-3; possibly TRBD1 for D (6 bases). CDR3 length: 15 amino acids. Deletions cut 5 bases from V and 4 bases from J, with 15 bases between. Germline-derived CDR1 and CDR2 are SNHLY and FYNNEI. The CDR3 sequence: CASSPDSRGGNTIYF. CDR3 in DNA: TGTGCCAGCAGTCCGGACAGTCGAGGGGGAAACACCATATATTTT. Filled out from reference TRBV2 and TRBJ1-3, the complete variable domain reads EPEVTQTPSHQVTQMGQEVILRCVPISNHLYFYWYRQILGQKVEFLVSFYNNEISEKSEIFDDQFSVERPDGSNFTLKIRSTKLEDSAMYFCASSPDSRGGNTIYFGEGSWLTVV.

This chain joins TRBV5-1 and TRBJ1-2; D is possibly TRBD1 (5 bases). Germline loops: CDR1 SGHRS, CDR2 YFSETQ. Trimming took 0 bases from V and 2 from J, leaving 17 bases between them. This CDR3 is 17 amino acids long. CDR3 in amino acids: CASSLEVGGRSNYGYTF. The CDR3 DNA sequence: TGCGCCAGCAGCTTGGAGGTGGGGGGAAGATCGAACTATGGCTACACCTTC.

CDR3 amino acids: CAWSAPGKHNNYEQYF. CDR3 sequence (DNA): TGTGCCTGGAGTGCCCCCGGCAAGCACAACAACTACGAGCAGTACTTC. The chain carries TRBV30 and TRBJ2-7; no firm D call. Deletions cut 1 base from V and 3 bases from J, with 19 bases between. Germline CDR1 and CDR2: GTSNPN and SVGIG (reference sequence). The CDR3 runs 16 residues. The full variable domain, with the rest looked up from reference TRBV30 and TRBJ2-7, is SQTIHQWPATLVQPVGSPLSLECTVEGTSNPNLYWYRQAAGRGLQLLFYSVGIGQISSEVPQNLSASRPQDRQFILSSKKLLLSDSGFYLCAWSAPGKHNNYEQYFGPGTRLTVT.

The J gene is TRBJ1-1, the V gene TRBV9; D remains ambiguous. CDR1 is SGDLS and CDR2 is YYNGEE in the germline V gene. The V end lost 0 bases, the J end lost 7 bases, and 10 bases lay between the germline ends. The CDR3 contains 13 residues. The DNA for the CDR3 is TGTGCCAGCAGCGTAGTCGCAATAGGTGAAGCTTTCTTT. Residues: CASSVVAIGEAFF.

The chain recombines TRBV9 with TRBJ2-7; 7 nucleotides match TRBD1. The length of the CDR3 is 15 residues. CDR1 is SGDLS, CDR2 YYNGEE, per germline. Trimming removed 0 bases from V and 5 bases from J; junction bases left unmatched: 8. For the CDR3, the DNA is TGTGCCAGCAGCGTAGCACTGACAGGGTTGGACGAGCAGTACTTC. Translation gives CASSVALTGLDEQYF. The full variable domain, in which reference TRBV9 and TRBJ2-7 provide the parts outside the CDR3, is DSGVTQTPKHLITATGQRVTLRCSPRSGDLSVYWYQQSLDQGLQFLIQYYNGEERAKGNILERFSAQQFPDLHSELNLSSLELGDSALYFCASSVALTGLDEQYFGPGTRLTVT.

The V and J genes are TRBV5-1 and TRBJ2-7; D is possibly TRBD1 (6 bases). The CDR3 sequence is 18 residues long. The ends were cut back, 4 bases at V and 0 bases at J, with 23 bases in the middle. Per the germline V gene, CDR1 is SGHRS and CDR2 is YFSETQ. Here the CDR3 DNA reads TGCGCCAGCAGCCTGGGTCTCCGGACAGCCACTAGCTCCTACGAGCAGTACTTC. Residues: CASSLGLRTATSSYEQYF. Combining the CDR3 with reference TRBV5-1 and TRBJ2-7 gives the whole variable domain KAGVTQTPRYLIKTRGQQVTLSCSPISGHRSVSWYQQTPGQGLQFLFEYFSETQRNKGNFPGRFSGRQFSNSRSEMNVSTLELGDSALYLCASSLGLRTATSSYEQYFGPGTRLTVT.

The genes are TRBV7-2 and TRBJ1-4; D not certain. The V and J ends lost 2 bases and 7 bases respectively, with 11 bases between them. The CDR3 extends over 14 amino acids. CDR1 and CDR2 from the germline V gene are SGHTA and FQGNSA. CDR3 in DNA: TGTGCCAGCAGCTTAAATGCAGAGAGTGAAAAACTGTTTTTT. As protein: CASSLNAESEKLFF.

The rearrangement uses TRBV25-1 and TRBJ1-1; D may be TRBD1 (6 bases). V was pared by 8 bases and J by 4 bases, with 14 bases between. The CDR3 is 13 residues long. Germline CDR1 and CDR2: MGHDK and SYGVNS. The CDR3, as DNA: TGTGCCAGCCGTCAGGGGTGGGTCACTGAAGCTTTCTTT. Its translation: CASRQGWVTEAFF.

The chain couples TRBV5-1 to TRBJ1-4, with D maybe TRBD1 (6 bases). Between the trimmed V and J ends, which lost 3 bases and 7 bases, there was a span of 13 bases. In germline, CDR1 is SGHRS, CDR2 YFSETQ. This CDR3 has 14 residues. The CDR3 DNA reads as TGCGCCAGCAGCTGGGCAGGCAGGGGTGAAAAACTGTTTTTT. Translated, it gives CASSWAGRGEKLFF. Variable domain in full (rest from reference TRBV5-1 and TRBJ1-4): KAGVTQTPRYLIKTRGQQVTLSCSPISGHRSVSWYQQTPGQGLQFLFEYFSETQRNKGNFPGRFSGRQFSNSRSEMNVSTLELGDSALYLCASSWAGRGEKLFFGSGTQLSVL.

CDR3: CAWRAGTEAFF. The CDR3 region has the DNA TGTGCCTGGAGGGCCGGGACTGAAGCTTTCTTT. The rearrangement uses TRBV30 and TRBJ1-1; D gene unclear. The germline V gene encodes CDR1 GTSNPN and CDR2 SVGIG (reference sequence). The CDR3 covers 11 residues. V was trimmed by 3 bases and J by 5 bases, leaving 7 bases between them.

The chain recombines TRBV18 with TRBJ1-5, with D possibly TRBD1 on 6 matching bases. V was clipped by 3 bases and J by 1 base, with 10 bases between them. Germline V CDR1 and CDR2: KGHSH, LQKENI. This CDR3 spans 15 amino acids. Here the CDR3 DNA reads TGTGCCAGCTCACCGACAGGCTGGAGCAATCAGCCCCAGCATTTT. Amino acids: CASSPTGWSNQPQHF.

The rearrangement joins TRBV5-1 to TRBJ2-7; TRBD2 aligns across 11 bases. V was pared by 4 bases and J by 3 bases, with 12 bases of the junction left unmatched. The CDR3 is made up of 17 amino acids. Germline CDR1 SGHRS, CDR2 YFSETQ. The CDR3 DNA reads as TGCGCCAGCAGCACGACAGAGAAGGGGACTAGCGGCTACGAGCAGTACTTC. This translates into CASSTTEKGTSGYEQYF.

The CDR3 DNA reads TGTGCCAGCAGCAACTGGGTGGGGGACAGATATAATTCACCCCTCCACTTT. This encodes CASSNWVGDRYNSPLHF. The rearrangement links TRBV21-1 to TRBJ1-6; the DNA was not used to check the table's D call, TRBD1. TRBV21-1 is tagged as a pseudogene. The CDR3 spans 17 residues.

The chain combines TRBV19 with TRBJ2-2; 8 bases fit TRBD1. V was clipped by 9 bases and J by 2 bases; unmatched bases: 5. Germline values: CDR1 LNHDA, CDR2 SQIVND (reference sequence). This CDR3 region has 14 residues. In DNA, the CDR3 is TGTGCCAGCCGGACAGGGAGCAACACCGGGGAGCTGTTTTTT. It encodes CASRTGSNTGELFF. Full variable domain (missing parts from reference TRBV19 and TRBJ2-2): DGGITQSPKYLFRKEGQNVTLSCEQNLNHDAMYWYRQDPGQGLRLIYYSQIVNDFQKGDIAEGYSVSREKKESFPLTVTSAQKNPTAFYLCASRTGSNTGELFFGEGSRLTVL.

This chain connects TRBV7-9 to TRBJ2-3; 7 bases line up with TRBD1. Germline assignment: CDR1 SEHNR and CDR2 FQNEAQ (reference sequence). This CDR3 contains 14 residues. Germline trimming cut 4 bases from V and 1 base from J; bases unmatched to any gene: 2. DNA for the CDR3: TGTGCCAGCAGCTATACAGGGGGCACAGATACGCAGTATTTT. Residues: CASSYTGGTDTQYF.

The genes are TRBV10-3 and TRBJ2-7; tentatively, D is TRBD2 (5 bases). Trimming stripped 0 bases from V and 5 bases from J, with 14 bases between. The CDR3 is 15 residues long. Germline V gene sequence: CDR1 ENHRY, CDR2 SYGVKD. The CDR3 DNA is TGTGCCATCAGTGAGTCTTACGGGGAACCCCACGAGCAGTACTTC. Its protein product is CAISESYGEPHEQYF.